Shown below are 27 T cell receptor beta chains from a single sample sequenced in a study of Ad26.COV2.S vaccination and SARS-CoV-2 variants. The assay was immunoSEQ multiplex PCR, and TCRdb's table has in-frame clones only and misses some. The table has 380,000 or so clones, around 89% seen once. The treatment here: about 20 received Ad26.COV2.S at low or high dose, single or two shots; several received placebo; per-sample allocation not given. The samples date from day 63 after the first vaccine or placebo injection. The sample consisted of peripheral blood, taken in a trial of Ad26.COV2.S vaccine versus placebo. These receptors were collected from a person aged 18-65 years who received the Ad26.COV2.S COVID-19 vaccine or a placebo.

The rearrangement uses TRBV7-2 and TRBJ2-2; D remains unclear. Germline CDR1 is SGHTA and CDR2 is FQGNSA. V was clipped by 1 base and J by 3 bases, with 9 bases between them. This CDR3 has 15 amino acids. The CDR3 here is CASSLVKVDTGELFF. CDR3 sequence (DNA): TGTGCCAGCAGCTTAGTAAAGGTTGACACCGGGGAGCTGTTTTTT.

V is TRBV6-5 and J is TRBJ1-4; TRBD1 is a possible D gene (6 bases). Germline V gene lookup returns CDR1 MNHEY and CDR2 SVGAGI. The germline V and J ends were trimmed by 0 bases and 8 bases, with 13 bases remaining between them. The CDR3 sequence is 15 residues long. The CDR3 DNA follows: TGTGCCAGCAGTTACTCGCAGGATAGGGGGGAAAAACTGTTTTTT. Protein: CASSYSQDRGEKLFF.

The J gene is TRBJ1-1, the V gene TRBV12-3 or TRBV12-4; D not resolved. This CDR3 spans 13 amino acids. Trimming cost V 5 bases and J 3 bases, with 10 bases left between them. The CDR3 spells CASSQDIYTEAFF. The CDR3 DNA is TGTGCCAGCAGTCAAGACATCTACACTGAAGCTTTCTTT.

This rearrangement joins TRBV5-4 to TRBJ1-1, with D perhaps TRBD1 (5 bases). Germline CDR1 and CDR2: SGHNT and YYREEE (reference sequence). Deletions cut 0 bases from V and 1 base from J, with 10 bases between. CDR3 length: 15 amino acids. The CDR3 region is CASSLAAGWNTEAFF. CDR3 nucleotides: TGTGCCAGCAGCTTGGCGGCAGGGTGGAACACTGAAGCTTTCTTT.

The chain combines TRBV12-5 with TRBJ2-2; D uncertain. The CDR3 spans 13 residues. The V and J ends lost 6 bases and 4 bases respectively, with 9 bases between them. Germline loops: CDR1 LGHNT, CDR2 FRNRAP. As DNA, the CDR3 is TGTGCTAGTGGGCCAGAGATCACCGGGGAGCTGTTTTTT. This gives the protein CASGPEITGELFF.

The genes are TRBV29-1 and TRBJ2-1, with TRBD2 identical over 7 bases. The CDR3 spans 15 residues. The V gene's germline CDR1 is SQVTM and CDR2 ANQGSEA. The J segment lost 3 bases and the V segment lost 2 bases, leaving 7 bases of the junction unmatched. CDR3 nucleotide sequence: TGCAGCGTTGAACTCCGGGGGGATTACTACAATGAGCAGTTCTTC. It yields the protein CSVELRGDYYNEQFF.

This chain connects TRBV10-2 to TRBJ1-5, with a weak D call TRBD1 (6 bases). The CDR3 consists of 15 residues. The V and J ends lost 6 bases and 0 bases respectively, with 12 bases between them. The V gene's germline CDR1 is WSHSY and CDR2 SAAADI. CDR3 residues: CASRRTEHSNQPQHF. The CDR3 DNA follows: TGCGCCAGCAGAAGGACAGAACATAGCAATCAGCCCCAGCATTTT.

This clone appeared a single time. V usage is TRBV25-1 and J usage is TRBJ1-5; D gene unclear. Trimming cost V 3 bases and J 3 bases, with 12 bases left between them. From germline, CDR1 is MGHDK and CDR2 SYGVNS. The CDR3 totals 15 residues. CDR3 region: CASSDTDGNNQPQHF. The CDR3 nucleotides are TGTGCCAGCAGTGACACGGACGGAAACAATCAGCCCCAGCATTTT.

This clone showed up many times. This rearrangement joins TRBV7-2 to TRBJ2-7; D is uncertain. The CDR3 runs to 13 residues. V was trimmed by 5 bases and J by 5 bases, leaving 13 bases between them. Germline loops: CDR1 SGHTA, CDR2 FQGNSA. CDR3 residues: CASSEGPSNEQYF. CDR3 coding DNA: TGTGCCAGCAGCGAAGGACCTAGTAACGAGCAGTACTTC.

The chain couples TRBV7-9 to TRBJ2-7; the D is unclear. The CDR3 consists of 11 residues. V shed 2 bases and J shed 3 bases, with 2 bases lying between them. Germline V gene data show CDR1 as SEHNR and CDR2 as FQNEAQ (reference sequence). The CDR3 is CASSLLYEQYF. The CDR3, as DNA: TGTGCCAGCAGCTTACTCTACGAGCAGTACTTC.

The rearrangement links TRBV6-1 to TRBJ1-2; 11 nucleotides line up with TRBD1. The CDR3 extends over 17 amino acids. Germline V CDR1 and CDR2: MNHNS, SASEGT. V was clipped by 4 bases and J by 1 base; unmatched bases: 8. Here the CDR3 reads CASSAGQGAGVNYGYTF. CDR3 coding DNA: TGTGCCAGCAGTGCCGGACAGGGGGCGGGGGTTAACTATGGCTACACCTTC.

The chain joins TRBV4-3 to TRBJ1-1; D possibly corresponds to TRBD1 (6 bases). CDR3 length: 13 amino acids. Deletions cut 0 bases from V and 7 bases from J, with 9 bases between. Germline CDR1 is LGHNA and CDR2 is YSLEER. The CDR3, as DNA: TGCGCCAGCAGCCAAGAGGGGGGCGGTGAAGCTTTCTTT. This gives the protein CASSQEGGGEAFF.

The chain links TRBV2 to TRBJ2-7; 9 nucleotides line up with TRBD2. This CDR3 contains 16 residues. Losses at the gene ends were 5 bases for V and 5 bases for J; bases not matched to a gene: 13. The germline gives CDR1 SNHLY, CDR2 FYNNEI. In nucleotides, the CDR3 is TGTGCCAGCAGTACACCCTTTAGCGGGGGTGGCGACGAGCAGTACTTC. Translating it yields CASSTPFSGGGDEQYF.

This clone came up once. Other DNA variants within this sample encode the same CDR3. The CDR3 reads CASSIGQGSYEQYF. CDR3 DNA sequence: TGTGCCAGTAGTATCGGGCAGGGCTCCTACGAGCAGTACTTC. The chain carries TRBV19 and TRBJ2-7; possibly TRBD1 for D (5 bases). V was shortened by 3 bases and J by 0 bases, with 9 bases between the two germline ends. The CDR3 totals 14 residues. The germline CDR1 and CDR2 sequences are LNHDA and SQIVND (reference sequence).

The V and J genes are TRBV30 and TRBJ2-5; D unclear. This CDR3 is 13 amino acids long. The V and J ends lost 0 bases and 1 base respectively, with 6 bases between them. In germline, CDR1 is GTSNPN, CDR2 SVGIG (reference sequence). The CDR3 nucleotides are TGTGCCTGGAGTGTACAGAGCCAAGAGACCCAGTACTTC. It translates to CAWSVQSQETQYF. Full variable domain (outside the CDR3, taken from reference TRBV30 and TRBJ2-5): SQTIHQWPATLVQPVGSPLSLECTVEGTSNPNLYWYRQAAGRGLQLLFYSVGIGQISSEVPQNLSASRPQDRQFILSSKKLLLSDSGFYLCAWSVQSQETQYFGPGTRLLVL.

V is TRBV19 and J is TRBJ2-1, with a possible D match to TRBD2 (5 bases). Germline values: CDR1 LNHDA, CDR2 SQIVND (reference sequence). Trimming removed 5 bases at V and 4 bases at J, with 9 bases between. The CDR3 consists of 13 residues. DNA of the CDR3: TGTGCCAGTAGTGTAGGACTGTACAATGAGCAGTTCTTC. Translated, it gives CASSVGLYNEQFF.

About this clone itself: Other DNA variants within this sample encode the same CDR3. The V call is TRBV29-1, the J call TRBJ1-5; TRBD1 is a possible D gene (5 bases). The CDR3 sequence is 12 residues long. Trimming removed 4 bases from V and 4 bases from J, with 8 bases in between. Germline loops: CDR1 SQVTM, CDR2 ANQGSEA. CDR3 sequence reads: CSVGDGNQPQHF. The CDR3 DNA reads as TGCAGCGTTGGGGACGGAAATCAGCCCCAGCATTTT.

CDR3 DNA: TGTGCCAGCAGTTATGGATTGGGCTCCGTCGTAGATACGCAGTATTTT. Translating it yields CASSYGLGSVVDTQYF. The chain couples TRBV6-6 to TRBJ2-3; D remains unclear. V was cut by 3 bases and J by 5 bases, with 18 bases left in between. Germline CDR1 is MNHNY and CDR2 is SVGAGI (reference sequence). The CDR3 is 16 amino acids.

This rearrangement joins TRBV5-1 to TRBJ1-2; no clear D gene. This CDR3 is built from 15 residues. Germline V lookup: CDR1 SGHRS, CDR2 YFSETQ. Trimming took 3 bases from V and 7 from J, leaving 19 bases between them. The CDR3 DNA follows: TGCGCCAGCAGCTACGGGGAATCCTCCACCTCTGGCTACACCTTC. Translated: CASSYGESSTSGYTF.

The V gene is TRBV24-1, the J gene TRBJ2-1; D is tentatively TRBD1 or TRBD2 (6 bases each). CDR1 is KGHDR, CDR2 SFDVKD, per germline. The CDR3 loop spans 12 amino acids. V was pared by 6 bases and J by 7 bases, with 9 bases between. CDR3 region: CATSLGGNEQFF. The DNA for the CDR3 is TGTGCCACCAGTTTAGGGGGGAATGAGCAGTTCTTC.

CDR3 DNA sequence: TGTGCCAGTAGGCGGGACAGCTATGAGCAGTTCTTC. It codes for CASRRDSYEQFF. V is TRBV19 and J is TRBJ2-1, with a tentative D call TRBD1 (7 bases). Trimming left V 6 bases short and J 8 bases short, with 11 bases between. The CDR3 has 12 amino acids. The germline V gene has CDR1 LNHDA and CDR2 SQIVND (reference sequence).

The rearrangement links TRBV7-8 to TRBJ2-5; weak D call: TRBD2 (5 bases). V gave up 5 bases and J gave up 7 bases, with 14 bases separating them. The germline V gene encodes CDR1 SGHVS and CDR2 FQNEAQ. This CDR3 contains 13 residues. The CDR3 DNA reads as TGTGCCAGCAGCCCCCGGACTGTACGGACCCAGTACTTC. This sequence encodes CASSPRTVRTQYF.

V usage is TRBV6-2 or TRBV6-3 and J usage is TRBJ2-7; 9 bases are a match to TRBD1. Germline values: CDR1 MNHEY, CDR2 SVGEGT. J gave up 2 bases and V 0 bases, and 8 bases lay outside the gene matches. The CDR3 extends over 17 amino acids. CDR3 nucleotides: TGTGCCAGCAGTTACTCGGGGATCCGGGACAGGGCCTACGAGCAGTACTTC. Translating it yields CASSYSGIRDRAYEQYF.

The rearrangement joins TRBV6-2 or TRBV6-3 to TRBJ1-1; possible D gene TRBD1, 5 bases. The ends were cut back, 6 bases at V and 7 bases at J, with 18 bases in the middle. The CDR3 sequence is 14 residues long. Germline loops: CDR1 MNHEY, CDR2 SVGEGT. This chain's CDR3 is CASSPLDSILEAFF. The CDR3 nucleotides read TGTGCCAGCAGCCCCCTTGACAGTATACTTGAAGCTTTCTTT.

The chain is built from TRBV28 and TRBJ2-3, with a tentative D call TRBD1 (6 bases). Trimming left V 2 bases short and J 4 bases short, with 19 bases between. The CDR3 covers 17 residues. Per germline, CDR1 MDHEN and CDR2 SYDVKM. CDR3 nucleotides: TGTGCCAGCAGTTTACCCGACAGGTCGTGGTTTCCAGATACGCAGTATTTT. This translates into CASSLPDRSWFPDTQYF.

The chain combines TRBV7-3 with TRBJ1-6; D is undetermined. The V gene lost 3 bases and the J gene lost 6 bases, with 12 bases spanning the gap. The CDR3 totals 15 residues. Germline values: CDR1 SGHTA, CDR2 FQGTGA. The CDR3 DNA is TGTGCCAGCAGCTTCCTAGGGAATTTTAATTCACCCCTCCACTTT. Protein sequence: CASSFLGNFNSPLHF. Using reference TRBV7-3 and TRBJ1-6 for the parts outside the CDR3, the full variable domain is GAGVSQTPSNKVTEKGKYVELRCDPISGHTALYWYRQSLGQGPEFLIYFQGTGAADDSGLPNDRFFAVRPEGSVSTLKIQRTERGDSAVYLCASSFLGNFNSPLHFGNGTRLTVT.

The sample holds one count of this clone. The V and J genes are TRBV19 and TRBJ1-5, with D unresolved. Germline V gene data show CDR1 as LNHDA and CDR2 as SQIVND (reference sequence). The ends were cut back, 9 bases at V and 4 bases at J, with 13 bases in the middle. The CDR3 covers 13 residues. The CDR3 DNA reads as TGTGCCAGCAAAGAGGCAGGTAATCAGCCCCAGCATTTT. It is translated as CASKEAGNQPQHF.